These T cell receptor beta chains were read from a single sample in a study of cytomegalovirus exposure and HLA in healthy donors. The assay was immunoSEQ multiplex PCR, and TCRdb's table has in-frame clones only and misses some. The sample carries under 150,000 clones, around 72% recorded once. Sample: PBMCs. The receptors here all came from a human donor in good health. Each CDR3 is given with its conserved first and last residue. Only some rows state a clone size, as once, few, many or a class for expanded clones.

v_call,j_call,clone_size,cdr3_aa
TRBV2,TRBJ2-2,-,CASRRDSVNTGELFF
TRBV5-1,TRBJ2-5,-,CASSFTRQETQYF
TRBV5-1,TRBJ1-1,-,CASSLDGTVFYTEAFF
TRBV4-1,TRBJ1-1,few,CASSQGSQAFF
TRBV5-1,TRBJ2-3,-,CASSLDPSTDTQYF
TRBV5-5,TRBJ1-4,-,CASSLTGTTATNEKLFF
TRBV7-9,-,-,CASSLVQGEAYEQYF
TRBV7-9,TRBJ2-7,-,CASSSAGQGRDEQYF
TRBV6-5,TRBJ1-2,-,CASRRDGRDYGYTF
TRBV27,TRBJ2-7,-,CASSLRQGLHYEQYF
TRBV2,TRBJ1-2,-,CASSESTSGSYVYGYTF
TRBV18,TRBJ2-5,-,CASSPREGDTINREETQYF
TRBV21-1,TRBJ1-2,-,CASSSDRRVKNGYTF
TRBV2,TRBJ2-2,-,CASEVPRTGELFF
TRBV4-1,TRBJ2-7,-,CASSTRTSGSYEQYF
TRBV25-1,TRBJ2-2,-,CASSEGGPESGELFF
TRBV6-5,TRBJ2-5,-,CASNRGTGETQYF
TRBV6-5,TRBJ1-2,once,CASSYVVGDNYGYTF
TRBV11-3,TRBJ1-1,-,CASSLGTGREAFF
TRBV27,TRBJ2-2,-,CASSLTANTGELFF
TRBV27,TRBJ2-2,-,CASTELAGGPYGELFF
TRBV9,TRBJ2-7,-,CASSAQGGNFEQYF
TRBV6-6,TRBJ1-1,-,CASSYSLALGTEAFF
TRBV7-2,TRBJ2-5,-,CASSPGTSVYQETQYF
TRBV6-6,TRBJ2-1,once,CASSLTGFNEQFF
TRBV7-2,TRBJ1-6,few,CASSLVDISSYNSPLHF
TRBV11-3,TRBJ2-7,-,CASSVTGGEQYF